The 23 T cell receptor beta chains reported below all come from one sample, sequenced in a study of metastatic and nonmetastatic thyroid tumors. From the PCR reads, TCRdb re-called clones with MiXCR. The sample lists about 40,000 clones; roughly 14% were seen once. Patients were all untreated before their thyroid surgery. The specimen sequenced was blood. Source of these receptors: a female donor with papillary thyroid cancer or a benign thyroid nodule (not recorded which). Some clones in this sample may be carry-over from other donors' samples.

On this clone: Relative to the germline gene, one junction end is altered; a read error may explain this. This chain links TRBV15 with TRBJ2-2, with D maybe TRBD2 (7 bases). Germline V gene lookup returns CDR1 LNHNV and CDR2 YYDKDF (reference sequence). This CDR3 is 16 amino acids long. The CDR3 is CATSRGGGMVTAELFF. The CDR3 bases are TGTGCCACCAGCAGAGGCGGGGGCATGGTCACCGCGGAGCTGTTTTTT.

The sample holds a few counts of this clone. Mismatch with germline at one junction end may stem from a read error. This chain links TRBV28 with TRBJ2-2; possible D gene TRBD2, 6 bases. The CDR3 has 17 amino acids. Germline values: CDR1 MDHEN, CDR2 SYDVKM. CDR3 bases: TGTGCCAGCACTTTAACTATCGTCCTTAGGATGGGCGGGAAGCTGTTTTTT. Protein sequence: CASTLTIVLRMGGKLFF. Supplemented by reference TRBV28 and TRBJ2-2, the full variable domain reads DVKVTQSSRYLVKRTGEKVFLECVQDMDHENMFWYRQDPGLGLRLIYFSYDVKMKEKGDIPEGYSVSREKKERFSLILESASTNQTSMYLCASTLTIVLRMGGKLFFGEGSRLTVL.

The genes are TRBV20-1 and TRBJ2-7, with D possibly being TRBD1 (5 bases). Germline V gene sequence: CDR1 DFQATT, CDR2 SNEGSKA (reference sequence). The CDR3 totals 12 residues. The germline V and J ends were trimmed by 6 bases and 4 bases, with 13 bases remaining between them. As DNA, the CDR3 is TGCAGTGCCCAGACAGAGCTTTACGAGCAGTACTTC. Translating gives CSAQTELYEQYF.

This clone showed up many times. The genes are TRBV24-1 and TRBJ2-3; no firm D call. The germline CDR1 and CDR2 sequences are KGHDR and SFDVKD. V lost 5 bases and J 2 bases, leaving 7 bases between the germline ends. The CDR3 runs to 13 residues. As DNA, the CDR3 is TGTGCCACCAGTGCGCCGACCACAGATACGCAGTATTTT. Encoded protein: CATSAPTTDTQYF.

This clone was seen many times. The chain employs TRBV2 and TRBJ2-5, with D tentatively TRBD2 (6 bases). Germline lookup yields CDR1 SNHLY and CDR2 FYNNEI. CDR3 length: 12 amino acids. Trimming stripped 8 bases from V and 2 bases from J, with 9 bases between. CDR3 sequence (DNA): TGTGCCAGCTATCGGGAGCAAGAGACCCAGTACTTC. Its protein product is CASYREQETQYF.

This clone has a count of ten or more. CDR3: CASSIGRGSEAFF. For the CDR3, the DNA is TGTGCCAGTAGTATAGGCAGGGGCTCTGAAGCTTTCTTT. The rearrangement links TRBV19 to TRBJ1-1; tentatively, D is TRBD1 (6 bases). The CDR3 runs to 13 residues. The V gene lost 1 base and the J gene lost 6 bases, with 9 bases spanning the gap. Germline assignment: CDR1 LNHDA and CDR2 SQIVND (reference sequence). Filled out from reference TRBV19 and TRBJ1-1, the complete variable domain reads DGGITQSPKYLFRKEGQNVTLSCEQNLNHDAMYWYRQDPGQGLRLIYYSQIVNDFQKGDIAEGYSVSREKKESFPLTVTSAQKNPTAFYLCASSIGRGSEAFFGQGTRLTVV.

The CDR3 is CASSPGVPGQASGLAKNIQYF. The CDR3 DNA is TGTGCCAGCTCACCGGGGGTCCCGGGACAGGCCTCCGGTTTAGCCAAAAACATTCAGTACTTC. This rearrangement joins TRBV18 to TRBJ2-4; 8 nucleotides line up with TRBD1. The CDR3 spans 21 residues. Trimming cost V 3 bases and J 0 bases; bases outside gene matches: 19. Per the germline V gene, CDR1 is KGHSH and CDR2 is LQKENI.

There are many counts of this clone. J is TRBJ2-7 and V is TRBV14, with TRBD2 matching 10 bases. Germline CDR1 is SGHDN and CDR2 is FVKESK. With 3 bases clipped from V and 7 bases from J, the junction kept 12 bases outside the gene matches. This CDR3 is built from 16 residues. CDR3 sequence reads: CASSQASGRLTGEQYF. The CDR3 DNA is TGTGCCAGCAGCCAGGCTAGCGGGAGACTTACGGGTGAGCAGTACTTC.

In this sample, this clone turned up many times. The genes are TRBV28 and TRBJ2-1; tentatively, D is TRBD1 (5 bases). The ends were cut back, 4 bases at V and 9 bases at J, with 16 bases in the middle. Germline V lookup: CDR1 MDHEN, CDR2 SYDVKM. The CDR3 is 14 amino acids. Here the CDR3 DNA reads TGTGCCAGCAGTTGGGGCGGATTTGGGATTGAGCAGTTCTTC. Translated: CASSWGGFGIEQFF. The full variable domain, with the rest looked up from reference TRBV28 and TRBJ2-1, is DVKVTQSSRYLVKRTGEKVFLECVQDMDHENMFWYRQDPGLGLRLIYFSYDVKMKEKGDIPEGYSVSREKKERFSLILESASTNQTSMYLCASSWGGFGIEQFFGPGTRLTVL.

This clone was seen many times. The chain couples TRBV20-1 to TRBJ2-7; no firm D call. There are 11 residues in the CDR3. Germline V CDR1 and CDR2: DFQATT, SNEGSKA (reference sequence). The ends were cut back, 5 bases at V and 3 bases at J, with 8 bases in the middle. The CDR3 reads CSAHGGYEQYF. The CDR3 region has the DNA TGCAGTGCTCACGGTGGCTACGAGCAGTACTTC.

The genes are TRBV9 and TRBJ2-3; the D gene is possibly TRBD2 (5 bases). CDR1 is SGDLS and CDR2 is YYNGEE in the germline V gene. Trimming left V 0 bases short and J 11 bases short, with 22 bases between. The CDR3 is made up of 16 amino acids. CDR3 bases: TGTGCCAGCAGCGTAGGCCCCCCAGAGGGAGCATTGGAGCAGTATTTT. It encodes CASSVGPPEGALEQYF.

As for this clone: A much larger clone lies one base from this, so it may be a read error. V usage is TRBV7-3 and J usage is TRBJ2-7, with TRBD1 as a possible D gene (7 bases). CDR1 is SGHTA, CDR2 FQGTGA, per germline. Trimming took 4 bases from V and 7 from J, leaving 17 bases between them. The CDR3 consists of 14 residues. The CDR3 is CASSSSEGAREQYF. In nucleotides, the CDR3 is TGTGCCAGCAGCTCTAGCGAGGGGGCGAGAGAGCAGTACTTC.

This clone turned up a few times. Other DNA sequences from this sample encode an identical CDR3 as well. V is TRBV18 and J is TRBJ1-2; D call uncertain. Between the trimmed V and J ends, which lost 6 bases and 4 bases, there was a span of 27 bases. Germline-derived CDR1 and CDR2 are KGHSH and LQKENI. CDR3 length: 18 amino acids. The CDR3 DNA follows: TGTGCCAGCTCGTCGAATTATCGTCCAGAGGACTCCCGCTATGGCTACACCTTC. This gives the protein CASSSNYRPEDSRYGYTF.

This clone was seen repeatedly, ten times or more. The chain couples TRBV25-1 to TRBJ1-1; D not resolved. Germline loops: CDR1 MGHDK, CDR2 SYGVNS. Trimming cost V 3 bases and J 8 bases, with 19 bases left between them. The CDR3 runs to 15 residues. DNA for the CDR3: TGTGCCAGCAGTGACCCCGGCGGACTCTACATAGAAGCTTTCTTT. Protein: CASSDPGGLYIEAFF.

This clone was detected ten times or more. The chain is built from TRBV6-6 and TRBJ2-4; D may be TRBD1 (7 bases). This CDR3 is 14 amino acids long. Germline V gene lookup returns CDR1 MNHNY and CDR2 SVGAGI (reference sequence). Deletions cut 3 bases from V and 9 bases from J, with 15 bases between. The CDR3 here is CASSYFRQGGIQYF. CDR3 in DNA: TGTGCCAGCAGTTATTTCCGACAGGGAGGCATTCAGTACTTC.

This clone was observed many times. The chain has TRBV12-3 or TRBV12-4 and TRBJ1-3; no definite D call. V was pared by 4 bases and J by 2 bases, with 6 bases between. The CDR3 is 13 amino acids. CDR3 in amino acids: CASSSPTGNTIYF. As DNA, the CDR3 is TGTGCCAGCAGTTCACCTACTGGAAACACCATATATTTT.

For this clone: Just one base apart from a much larger clone, this may be a read error. The chain has TRBV14 and TRBJ1-5; the D is unclear. From germline, CDR1 is SGHDN and CDR2 FVKESK. The CDR3 totals 13 residues. As DNA, the CDR3 is TGTGCCAGCAGCCAAGCCTTGAATCTGCCCCAGCATTTT. Protein: CASSQALNLPQHF.

Turning to this clone: An end of the junction differs from the germline gene, which may be a read error. This chain links TRBV7-9 with TRBJ2-5; 8 positions agree with TRBD2. The CDR3 is made up of 14 amino acids. Germline assignment: CDR1 SEHNR and CDR2 FQNEAQ (reference sequence). CDR3 coding DNA: TGTGCCAGCAGCCGGATAGCGGGACAAGAGAACCAGTACTTC. Its protein is CASSRIAGQENQYF.

This clone was seen a handful of times. The rearrangement uses TRBV6-2 or TRBV6-3 and TRBJ2-5; 13 nucleotides match TRBD2. This CDR3 is built from 14 residues. The ends lost 5 bases at V and 4 bases at J; junction bases unmatched: 1. Germline CDR1 and CDR2: MNHEY and SVGEGT. Here the CDR3 reads CASSRLAGGETQYF. CDR3 nucleotide sequence: TGTGCCAGCAGTCGACTAGCGGGAGGAGAGACCCAGTACTTC.

This clone occurred a few times. V is TRBV6-2 or TRBV6-3 and J is TRBJ2-1; 11 bases agree with TRBD1. The CDR3 covers 13 residues. Trimming cost V 5 bases and J 7 bases; bases outside gene matches: 1. From germline, CDR1 is MNHEY and CDR2 SVGEGT. CDR3 sequence (DNA): TGTGCCAGCAGTGGGGACAGGGGGAATGAGCAGTTCTTC. It encodes CASSGDRGNEQFF.

This clone was seen ten or more times. V gene TRBV27 combines with J gene TRBJ2-1; maybe TRBD2 (6 bases). The germline CDR1 and CDR2 sequences are MNHEY and SMNVEV (reference sequence). This CDR3 is 15 amino acids long. The V gene lost 3 bases and the J gene lost 5 bases, with 14 bases spanning the gap. Here the CDR3 DNA reads TGTGCCAGCAGTTTTACTAGCTCGGGAGACAATGAGCAGTTCTTC. The encoded protein is CASSFTSSGDNEQFF.

This clone was observed a few times. The V gene is TRBV6-2 or TRBV6-3, the J gene TRBJ2-6, with a possible D match to TRBD2 (6 bases). CDR3 length: 19 amino acids. In germline, CDR1 is MNHEY, CDR2 SVGEGT. V was shortened by 1 base and J by 0 bases, with 16 bases between the two germline ends. The CDR3 loop is CASSYFVGRSRSGANVLTF. DNA of the CDR3: TGTGCCAGCAGTTACTTCGTAGGGAGGTCCCGCTCTGGGGCCAACGTCCTGACTTTC.

At least ten counts were recorded for this clone. The rearrangement joins TRBV3-1 to TRBJ1-3; D is ambiguous. The V gene's germline CDR1 is LGHDT and CDR2 YNNKEL (reference sequence). The V end was cut by 5 bases, the J end by 2 bases, with 13 bases between. The CDR3 consists of 15 residues. CDR3 in amino acids: CASSTKEAPGNTIYF. The CDR3 coding sequence is TGTGCCAGCAGCACAAAAGAGGCCCCTGGAAACACCATATATTTT. Full variable domain (outside the CDR3, taken from reference TRBV3-1 and TRBJ1-3): DTAVSQTPKYLVTQMGNDKSIKCEQNLGHDTMYWYKQDSKKFLKIMFSYNNKELIINETVPNRFSPKSPDKAHLNLHINSLELGDSAVYFCASSTKEAPGNTIYFGEGSWLTVV.